Listed below are T cell receptor beta chains from one sample, sequenced in a study of T-cell memory formation after mild COVID-19. In TCRdb, the 5' RACE reads were re-called with MiXCR into one record per CDR3 protein. The data show over 500,000 distinct CDR3 sequences, 17% seen once. Input material: PBMCs or a T cell subset sorted from them (not recorded which). The receptors derive from an adult woman who had mild COVID-19 (a few samples of this study predate the infection). Cell type and time point are not known. The CDR3 runs from the conserved cysteine through the conserved F or W. D genes are given only for firm matches. Size tells how often a clone was seen (once, few, many) or the class of an expanded clone, and some rows leave it out.

j_call | d_call | cdr3_length | clone_size | v_call | cdr3_nt | cdr3_aa
TRBJ1-6 | NA | 11 | NA | TRBV29-1 | TGCAGCGTTGAACGATCGGGTAACCTCCACTTT | CSVERSGNLHF
TRBJ2-2 | TRBD2 | 18 | few | TRBV5-6 | TGTGCCAGCAGCGCGGGGACTAGCGGGAGAGCTAGAGCCGGGGAGCTGTTTTTT | CASSAGTSGRARAGELFF
TRBJ2-7 | NA | 14 | NA | TRBV6-1 | TGTGCCAGCAGTGAACTGGATAGTTGGCGAGAGCAGTACTTC | CASSELDSWREQYF
TRBJ1-2 | NA | 15 | few | TRBV7-9 | TGTGCCAGCAGCTTAATTACAGCTGCTAACTATGGCTACACCTTC | CASSLITAANYGYTF
TRBJ2-1 | TRBD2 | 16 | few | TRBV9 | TGTGCCAGCAGCGCCCAGGGAGCGGGGCCCTACAATGAGCAGTTCTTC | CASSAQGAGPYNEQFF
TRBJ1-1 | NA | 13 | few | TRBV4-1 | TGCGCCAGCAGCCAAGATGGACGTAGCAGAGCTTTCTTT | CASSQDGRSRAFF
TRBJ2-3 | NA | 14 | NA | TRBV12-3/TRBV12-4 | TGTGCCAGCAGTTACACAGGGCGCACAGATACGCAGTATTTT | CASSYTGRTDTQYF
TRBJ2-5 | NA | 15 | few | TRBV5-1 | TGCGCCAGCACCCAAGACGACACAGGGCGTGAGACCCAGTACTTC | CASTQDDTGRETQYF
TRBJ2-6 | NA | 18 | NA | TRBV19 | TGTGCCAGTAGTATAGTTTCAGCGGGCCTCTCTGGGGCCAACGTCCTGACTTTC | CASSIVSAGLSGANVLTF
TRBJ1-1 | TRBD1 | 17 | few | TRBV4-2 | TGTGCCAGCAGCCAAGTGGTCCACGGGACAGGGGGAACTGAAGCTTTCTTT | CASSQVVHGTGGTEAFF
TRBJ2-1 | NA | 13 | few | TRBV2 | TGTGCCAGCAGTGGGGACGGGGATAATGAGCAGTTCTTC | CASSGDGDNEQFF
TRBJ1-1 | NA | 14 | few | TRBV12-3/TRBV12-4 | TGTGCCAGCACTTACGCGGGGGGGAGCACTGAAGCTTTCTTT | CASTYAGGSTEAFF
TRBJ2-1 | NA | 15 | few | TRBV19 | TGTGCCAGTAGTCCACTAGTTCGATCAATCTATGAGCAGTTCTTC | CASSPLVRSIYEQFF
TRBJ2-2 | NA | 14 | NA | TRBV6-2/TRBV6-3 | TGTGCCAGCAGTTTCCTAATTAACACCGGGGAGCTGTTTTTT | CASSFLINTGELFF
TRBJ2-3 | TRBD2 | 17 | NA | TRBV5-4 | TGTGCCAGCAGCTTGGGGACACTAGCGGGAGCCACAGATACGCAGTATTTT | CASSLGTLAGATDTQYF
TRBJ1-2 | NA | 12 | many | TRBV29-1 | TGCAGCGTTGTGCTGGGAAACTATGGCTACACCTTC | CSVVLGNYGYTF
TRBJ1-2 | TRBD1 | 13 | few | TRBV7-9 | TGTGCCAGCAGCGATCCGACAGGGGCCGGCTACACCTTC | CASSDPTGAGYTF
TRBJ1-5 | NA | 12 | NA | TRBV20-1 | TGCAGTGCTAGAGATAATAATCAGCCCCAGCATTTT | CSARDNNQPQHF
TRBJ1-2 | TRBD1 | 15 | few | TRBV5-6 | TGTGCCAGCAGTTGGAGACAGGGGTTATCGCAGGGCTACACCTTC | CASSWRQGLSQGYTF
TRBJ2-1 | TRBD1 | 11 | few | TRBV30 | TGTGCCTGGGACAGGGGCAATGAGCAGTTCTTC | CAWDRGNEQFF
TRBJ2-5 | NA | 16 | NA | TRBV7-2 | TGTGCCAGCAGCCCCCGGAAGGGTGGGGCTGGGGAGACCCAGTACTTC | CASSPRKGGAGETQYF
TRBJ2-4 | NA | 16 | few | TRBV7-8 | TGTGCCAGCAGCCCGAGGACTATCCTAGCCAAAAACATTCAGTACTTC | CASSPRTILAKNIQYF
TRBJ2-5 | NA | 13 | many | TRBV12-3/TRBV12-4 | TGTGCCAGCAGCTTATCCGGTCAAGAGACCCAGTACTTC | CASSLSGQETQYF
TRBJ2-3 | TRBD2 | 15 | NA | TRBV24-1 | TGTGCCACCAGTGATTCGGGGACTAGCAGAGATACGCAGTATTTT | CATSDSGTSRDTQYF
TRBJ2-1 | NA | 17 | few | TRBV7-2 | TGTGCCAGCAGCTTAGACGTCGGGCGAACGACATACAATGAGCAGTTCTTC | CASSLDVGRTTYNEQFF
TRBJ2-3 | TRBD2 | 20 | few | TRBV7-2 | TGTGCCAGCAGCTTGCCCACCTCGAAGCGGGAGATAGTCAGCACAGATACGCAGTATTTT | CASSLPTSKREIVSTDTQYF
TRBJ1-2 | TRBD1 | 13 | NA | TRBV29-1 | TGCAGCGCAGCCGGGACAGGGGGTTCTGGCTACACCTTC | CSAAGTGGSGYTF
TRBJ2-1 | NA | 13 | few | TRBV7-9 | TGTGCCAGCAGCTTATCAGAAGGTGGGGAGCAGTTCTTC | CASSLSEGGEQFF
TRBJ1-5 | NA | 13 | NA | TRBV20-1 | TGCAGTGCTATGTCGGATAGCAATCAGCCCCAGCATTTT | CSAMSDSNQPQHF
TRBJ2-7 | NA | 14 | NA | TRBV6-5 | TGTGCCAGCCGTGTCGGGACCGCCGCCTACGAGCAGTACTTC | CASRVGTAAYEQYF
TRBJ2-3 | TRBD2 | 12 | NA | TRBV4-2 | TGTGCCAGCAGCACACCGGGGGGGGCTCGGTATTTT | CASSTPGGARYF
TRBJ2-7 | NA | 13 | few | TRBV27 | TGTGCCAGCAGTTTATTGGGCAGGCACGAGCAGTACTTC | CASSLLGRHEQYF
TRBJ1-2 | NA | 17 | many | TRBV5-1 | TGCGCCAGCAGCTATTATCGGGCCGCGGGAAGCGATGCTGGCTACACCTTC | CASSYYRAAGSDAGYTF
TRBJ2-2 | TRBD1 | 17 | few | TRBV5-1 | TGCGCCAGCAGCCGGGACAGGAAAGTCCGTGGCACCGGGGAGCTGTTTTTT | CASSRDRKVRGTGELFF
TRBJ1-1 | NA | 14 | many | TRBV5-1 | TGCGCCAGCAGCTTGGTAGTCGGGGGGACTGAAGCTTTCTTT | CASSLVVGGTEAFF
TRBJ1-4 | NA | 15 | NA | TRBV9 | TGTGCCAGCAGCGTAGGAGGGGCGACTAATGAAAAACTGTTTTTT | CASSVGGATNEKLFF
TRBJ2-1 | TRBD1 | 15 | few | TRBV5-1 | TGCGCCAGCAGCTGGGGGACAGGGTATCGCAATGAGCAGTTCTTC | CASSWGTGYRNEQFF
TRBJ1-2 | TRBD1 | 16 | NA | TRBV6-1 | TGTGCCAGCAGTGAAGCCGCAGGGGGCGGTAACTATGGCTACACCTTC | CASSEAAGGGNYGYTF
TRBJ2-1 | NA | 14 | NA | TRBV6-2/TRBV6-3 | TGTGCCAGCAGTCATGACAGCCTCTACAATGAGCAGTTCTTC | CASSHDSLYNEQFF
TRBJ2-2 | NA | 12 | few | TRBV5-1 | TGCGCCAGCAGCTCTGAGCTGGGGGAGCTGTTTTTT | CASSSELGELFF
TRBJ2-3 | NA | 13 | NA | TRBV19 | TGTGCCAGTACCGATCGAGGAGCAGATACGCAGTATTTT | CASTDRGADTQYF
TRBJ2-5 | NA | 13 | NA | TRBV2 | TGTGCCAGCAGTGGGGGGGCCACCGGGACCCAGTACTTC | CASSGGATGTQYF
TRBJ2-4 | TRBD2 | 12 | NA | TRBV3-1 | TGTGCCAGCAGCCGATCGGGACTAGCATTCACCTTC | CASSRSGLAFTF
TRBJ2-3 | TRBD2 | 15 | NA | TRBV3-1 | TGTGCCAGCAGCTCTAGCGGGAGGGCCTCAGATACGCAGTATTTT | CASSSSGRASDTQYF